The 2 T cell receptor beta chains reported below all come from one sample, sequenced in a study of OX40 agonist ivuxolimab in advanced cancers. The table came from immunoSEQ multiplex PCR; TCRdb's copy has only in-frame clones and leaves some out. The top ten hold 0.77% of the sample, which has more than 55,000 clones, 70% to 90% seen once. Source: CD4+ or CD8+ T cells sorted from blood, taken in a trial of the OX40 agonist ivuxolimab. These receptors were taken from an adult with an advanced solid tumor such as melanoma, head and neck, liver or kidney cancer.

The CDR3 sequence: CASSIQGIHNSPLHF. The CDR3 DNA is TGTGCCAGCAGCATACAGGGGATCCATAATTCACCCCTCCACTTT. The chain has TRBV6-6 and TRBJ1-6; 7 bases line up with TRBD1. The CDR3 consists of 15 residues. With 6 bases clipped from V and 5 bases from J, the junction kept 7 bases outside the gene matches. Germline CDR1 MNHNY, CDR2 SVGAGI (reference sequence).

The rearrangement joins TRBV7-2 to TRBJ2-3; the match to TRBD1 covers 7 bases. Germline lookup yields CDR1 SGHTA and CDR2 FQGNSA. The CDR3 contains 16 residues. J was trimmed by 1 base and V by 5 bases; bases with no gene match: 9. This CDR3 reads CASSTNLQGGTDTQYF. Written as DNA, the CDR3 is TGTGCCAGCAGCACTAATCTTCAGGGGGGCACAGATACGCAGTATTTT. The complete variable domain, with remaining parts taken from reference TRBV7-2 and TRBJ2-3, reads GAGVSQSPSNKVTEKGKDVELRCDPISGHTALYWYRQSLGQGLEFLIYFQGNSAPDKSGLPSDRFSAERTGGSVSTLTIQRTQQEDSAVYLCASSTNLQGGTDTQYFGPGTRLTVL.